Sequencing of this T cell receptor (beta chain) was carried out in a study of blood T cell repertoires in COVID-19. Across the whole study: Sites across the United States, Italy and Spain contributed samples from acute and convalescent COVID-19.

This CDR3 comprises 17 residues. The germline CDR1 and CDR2 sequences are SGHRS and YFSETQ. With 0 bases removed from V and 0 bases from J, the gap between germline ends came to 10 bases. This table comes from immunoSEQ multiplex PCR, and its TCRdb copy is limited to in-frame clones, with some not included. The sample holds 150,000 to 200,000 clones, roughly three quarters seen once. This rearrangement joins TRBV5-1 to TRBJ1-6; D is unclear. This TCR was sampled from a man between 60 and 75 years old with active or convalescent COVID-19. Sample: peripheral blood. CDR3 in amino acids: CASSLGGSSSYNSPLHF. CDR3 nucleotides: TGCGCCAGCAGCTTGGGCGGTTCAAGCTCCTATAATTCACCCCTCCACTTT.